Presented here are 22 T cell receptor beta chains from one specimen sequenced in a study of OX40 agonist ivuxolimab in advanced cancers. Assay used: immunoSEQ multiplex PCR; TCRdb lists only in-frame clones, some missing. The repertoire holds 79,000 or so clones, with more than 80% as singletons. The source material was CD4+ or CD8+ T cells sorted from blood, sampled in a trial of the OX40 agonist ivuxolimab. The receptors were sampled from an adult with an advanced solid tumor such as melanoma, head and neck, liver or kidney cancer.

This clone occurred once. V gene TRBV11-2 combines with J gene TRBJ2-1; D unclear. Trimming left V 1 base short and J 3 bases short, with 13 bases between. The CDR3 covers 16 residues. Germline values: CDR1 SGHAT, CDR2 FQNNGV. The CDR3 bases are TGTGCCAGCAGCTTAGTCGCCTCGGGTCTCTACAATGAGCAGTTCTTC. Residues: CASSLVASGLYNEQFF.

The chain combines TRBV4-2 with TRBJ2-2; a weak D match, TRBD1 (6 bases). CDR1 is LGHNA and CDR2 is YNFKEQ in the germline V gene. This CDR3 is 14 amino acids long. V lost 7 bases, J lost 2 bases, and 11 bases lay in between. The CDR3 DNA follows: TGTGCCAGCAAAGGACAGCTAAACACCGGGGAGCTGTTTTTT. This codes for CASKGQLNTGELFF.

This clone has only one observation. V is TRBV7-2 and J is TRBJ1-5; no clear D gene. The CDR3 length is 13 residues. Germline V lookup: CDR1 SGHTA, CDR2 FQGNSA. Trimming removed 1 base from V and 3 bases from J, with 4 bases in between. CDR3: CASSLVANQPQHF. In nucleotides, the CDR3 is TGTGCCAGCAGCTTAGTGGCCAATCAGCCCCAGCATTTT.

The chain is built from TRBV7-2 and TRBJ2-6; D is ambiguous. The CDR3 is 16 amino acids. From germline, CDR1 is SGHTA and CDR2 FQGNSA. Trimming shortened V by 1 base and J by 2 bases, and 9 bases separated the two germline ends. In DNA form, the CDR3 reads TGTGCCAGCAGCTTAGGGTCCACGACTGGGGCCAACGTCCTGACTTTC. Protein product: CASSLGSTTGANVLTF.

With respect to this clone: Other DNA sequences in this specimen translate into the identical CDR3. The chain employs TRBV11-2 and TRBJ2-3, with a tentative D call TRBD2 (5 bases). Between the trimmed V and J ends, which lost 1 base and 1 base, there was a span of 9 bases. Germline V lookup: CDR1 SGHAT, CDR2 FQNNGV. The CDR3 is 15 amino acids. CDR3 nucleotides: TGTGCCAGCAGCTTAGGTAATAGCGGCACAGATACGCAGTATTTT. Translating gives CASSLGNSGTDTQYF. Supplemented by reference TRBV11-2 and TRBJ2-3, the full variable domain reads EAGVAQSPRYKIIEKRQSVAFWCNPISGHATLYWYQQILGQGPKLLIQFQNNGVVDDSQLPKDRFSAERLKGVDSTLKIQPAKLEDSAVYLCASSLGNSGTDTQYFGPGTRLTVL.

This chain uses TRBV14 with TRBJ2-5, with TRBD1 as a possible D gene (6 bases). Germline-derived CDR1 and CDR2 are SGHDN and FVKESK. V was shortened by 4 bases and J by 5 bases, with 20 bases between the two germline ends. This CDR3 is 16 amino acids long. This CDR3 reads CASSPPGDRGRETQYF. Here the CDR3 DNA reads TGTGCCAGCAGCCCCCCAGGGGATAGGGGCAGGGAGACCCAGTACTTC.

The V and J genes are TRBV11-3 and TRBJ2-1; D assignment may be TRBD1 or TRBD2 (5 bases each). In germline, CDR1 is SGHNT, CDR2 YENEEA. This CDR3 is built from 12 residues. Trimming cost V 4 bases and J 10 bases, with 11 bases left between them. In DNA, the CDR3 is TGTGCCAGCAGCTCCCGGGACGTCGAGCAGTTCTTC. Translation: CASSSRDVEQFF.

This chain joins TRBV11-2 and TRBJ2-1, with TRBD2 matching over 10 bases. V was pared by 1 base and J by 3 bases, with 0 bases of the junction left unmatched. Germline V gene lookup returns CDR1 SGHAT and CDR2 FQNNGV. This CDR3 is 15 amino acids long. In DNA, the CDR3 is TGTGCCAGCAGCTTAGGACTAGCGGGCTACAATGAGCAGTTCTTC. Protein sequence: CASSLGLAGYNEQFF. Full variable domain (rest looked up from reference TRBV11-2 and TRBJ2-1): EAGVAQSPRYKIIEKRQSVAFWCNPISGHATLYWYQQILGQGPKLLIQFQNNGVVDDSQLPKDRFSAERLKGVDSTLKIQPAKLEDSAVYLCASSLGLAGYNEQFFGPGTRLTVL.

V usage is TRBV28 and J usage is TRBJ1-1, with D possibly matching TRBD1 (6 bases). Germline V gives CDR1 MDHEN, CDR2 SYDVKM. The V end was cut by 4 bases, the J end by 11 bases, with 20 bases between. This CDR3 spans 14 amino acids. The CDR3: CASSSPPGAAWAFF. CDR3 nucleotide sequence: TGTGCCAGCAGTTCGCCCCCGGGGGCAGCGTGGGCTTTCTTT.

This chain links TRBV28 with TRBJ2-7, with D possibly being TRBD1 (5 bases). The CDR3 runs to 15 residues. V was cut by 3 bases and J by 2 bases, with 14 bases left in between. Germline V gene data show CDR1 as MDHEN and CDR2 as SYDVKM. CDR3 DNA sequence: TGTGCCAGCAGTTTCCGCAGGGTTCGAACCTACGAGCAGTACTTC. As protein: CASSFRRVRTYEQYF. The full variable domain, rest sourced from reference TRBV28 and TRBJ2-7, is DVKVTQSSRYLVKRTGEKVFLECVQDMDHENMFWYRQDPGLGLRLIYFSYDVKMKEKGDIPEGYSVSREKKERFSLILESASTNQTSMYLCASSFRRVRTYEQYFGPGTRLTVT.

The CDR3 DNA follows: TGTGCCAGCAGTGAGCGTCCCGGGACTAGCGGGAGGTTTTTCTCCTACGAGCAGTACTTC. It codes for CASSERPGTSGRFFSYEQYF. The chain combines TRBV2 with TRBJ2-7; TRBD2 agrees at 15 bases. This CDR3 region has 20 residues. Germline assignment: CDR1 SNHLY and CDR2 FYNNEI. The V segment lost 3 bases and the J segment 0 bases; nucleotides outside the gene matches: 12.

The chain employs TRBV7-2 and TRBJ1-1; no firm D call. From germline, CDR1 is SGHTA and CDR2 FQGNSA. The V end was cut by 3 bases, the J end by 6 bases, with 14 bases between. This CDR3 has 14 amino acids. The CDR3 reads CASSFLVRGAEAFF. The CDR3 region has the DNA TGTGCCAGCAGCTTTCTTGTGCGCGGGGCTGAAGCTTTCTTT.

The chain has TRBV27 and TRBJ2-7; 7 bases are a match to TRBD2. The CDR3 is 15 residues long. V lost 3 bases, J lost 5 bases, and 10 bases stayed unmatched. Germline values: CDR1 MNHEY, CDR2 SMNVEV (reference sequence). The DNA for the CDR3 is TGTGCCAGCAGTTTTTTTCCTCCTAGCGGAAACGAGCAGTACTTC. It yields the protein CASSFFPPSGNEQYF.

The chain has TRBV21-1 and TRBJ1-4; the table names TRBD1, a call not compared with the DNA. TRBV21-1 is a recognized pseudogene. The CDR3 has 16 residues. CDR3 DNA sequence: TGTGCCAGCAGCAAAGGAGATCTCAGGGCTGGAGAAAAACTGTTTTTT. Translation gives CASSKGDLRAGEKLFF.

The chain links TRBV5-1 to TRBJ2-3, with 12 bases fitting TRBD2. Unmatched junction bases numbered 4, after V lost 4 bases and J lost 4 bases. The CDR3 runs 15 residues. Germline loops: CDR1 SGHRS, CDR2 YFSETQ. The CDR3 region is CASSETSGRADTQYF. The DNA for the CDR3 is TGCGCCAGCAGCGAGACTAGCGGGAGAGCAGATACGCAGTATTTT.

The V call is TRBV5-1, the J call TRBJ2-7; 8 bases map to TRBD2. The CDR3 covers 13 residues. J gave up 6 bases and V 7 bases, and 9 bases lay outside the gene matches. Germline CDR1 is SGHRS and CDR2 is YFSETQ. CDR3 sequence (DNA): TGCGCCAGCTCATCGGGACTAGTCGGCGAGCAGTACTTC. It yields the protein CASSSGLVGEQYF.

This clone occurred a few times. Distinct nucleotide sequences in the sample also encode this CDR3. The gene calls are TRBV28 and TRBJ1-5, with 9 bases identical to TRBD1. The CDR3 length is 14 residues. Trimming cost V 4 bases and J 4 bases; bases outside gene matches: 2. Germline CDR1 is MDHEN and CDR2 is SYDVKM. Written as DNA, the CDR3 is TGTGCCAGCAGTTCAGGACAGGGGAATCAGCCCCAGCATTTT. Translation gives CASSSGQGNQPQHF.

The V gene is TRBV28, the J gene TRBJ2-7; D unclear. The CDR3 runs to 11 residues. The germline V gene has CDR1 MDHEN and CDR2 SYDVKM. The V end was cut by 4 bases, the J end by 4 bases, with 5 bases between. The CDR3 here is CASSYRYEQYF. CDR3 coding DNA: TGTGCCAGCAGTTACAGATACGAGCAGTACTTC.

The chain is built from TRBV29-1 and TRBJ1-2; unclear D gene. The CDR3 is made up of 11 amino acids. The V gene's germline CDR1 is SQVTM and CDR2 ANQGSEA. The V and J ends lost 2 bases and 6 bases respectively, with 7 bases between them. The CDR3 protein is CSVEIGNGYTF. CDR3 bases: TGCAGCGTTGAAATAGGGAATGGCTACACCTTC.

This clone was recorded once. The V gene is TRBV11-1, the J gene TRBJ2-1; TRBD2 matches at 7 bases. The CDR3 covers 16 residues. The junction had 6 bases not matched to a gene; V was cut back by 4 bases and J by 0 bases. CDR1 and CDR2 (germline): SGHAT, FQDESV (reference sequence). The CDR3 reads CASSSRRGSSYNEQFF. The CDR3 coding sequence is TGTGCCAGCAGCTCTAGGCGGGGGAGCTCCTACAATGAGCAGTTCTTC.

A single count supports this clone. The chain carries TRBV28 and TRBJ2-7, with D possibly TRBD2 on 6 matching bases. With 8 bases removed from V and 0 bases from J, the gap between germline ends came to 17 bases. Per germline, CDR1 MDHEN and CDR2 SYDVKM. The CDR3 covers 15 residues. The CDR3 loop is CASAPGGSRSYEQYF. The DNA for the CDR3 is TGTGCCAGCGCCCCAGGAGGGTCCCGCTCCTACGAGCAGTACTTC.

The V call is TRBV5-1, the J call TRBJ2-4; D unresolved. Germline V gene sequence: CDR1 SGHRS, CDR2 YFSETQ. The CDR3 sequence is 15 residues long. The V gene lost 0 bases and the J gene lost 0 bases, with 7 bases spanning the gap. CDR3 loop: CASSLGGVAKNIQYF. CDR3 sequence (DNA): TGCGCCAGCAGCTTGGGTGGGGTAGCCAAAAACATTCAGTACTTC. The whole variable domain, remainder taken from reference TRBV5-1 and TRBJ2-4, is KAGVTQTPRYLIKTRGQQVTLSCSPISGHRSVSWYQQTPGQGLQFLFEYFSETQRNKGNFPGRFSGRQFSNSRSEMNVSTLELGDSALYLCASSLGGVAKNIQYFGAGTRLSVL.